This note documents a single T cell receptor (beta chain) sequence. This CDR3 is 13 amino acids long. With 5 bases removed from V and 3 bases from J, the gap between germline ends came to 11 bases. Germline-derived CDR1 and CDR2 are LNHDA and SQIVND (reference sequence). This sample stems from a study of PD-L1 blockade in urothelial cancer. Overall study: Atezolizumab at 1,200 mg intravenously every 3 weeks was started by patients around 2014. Counts from blood samples showed a median of roughly 130,000 T cells.

PCRs each included synthetic TCR analog templates spiked in. Profiling relied on immunoSEQ multiplex PCR, and the TCRdb table lists in-frame clones only, not all of them. The sample gives about 40,000 clones, about 85% of which show up once; over 2.5% is in the top ten. Regarding time point: peripheral blood 6 weeks after treatment start. Patient disease was locally advanced or metastatic urothelial carcinoma. The clonotype comes from a man between 65 and 85 years old with urothelial cancer. Sequencing was performed on PBMCs, taken around atezolizumab (anti-PD-L1) treatment. This chain connects TRBV19 to TRBJ2-7, with D unclear. CDR3 sequence (DNA): TGTGCCAGTAGTCTGGCAAAGAACTACGAGCAGTACTTC. Translation: CASSLAKNYEQYF.